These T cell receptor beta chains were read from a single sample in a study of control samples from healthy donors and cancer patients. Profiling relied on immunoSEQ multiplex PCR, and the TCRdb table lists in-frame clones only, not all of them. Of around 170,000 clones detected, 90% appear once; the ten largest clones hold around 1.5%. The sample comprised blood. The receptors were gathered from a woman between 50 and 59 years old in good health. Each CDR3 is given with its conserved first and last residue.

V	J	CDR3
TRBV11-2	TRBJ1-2	CASSLGPGEGYTF
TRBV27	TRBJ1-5	CASTSIGGWNQPQHF
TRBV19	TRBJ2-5	CASSGSREETQYF
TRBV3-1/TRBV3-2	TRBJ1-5	CASSQAGTSQPQHF
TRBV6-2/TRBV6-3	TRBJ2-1	CASSPGLRYNEQFF
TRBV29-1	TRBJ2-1	CSVEDIEQFF
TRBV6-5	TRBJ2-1	CASSTEMGNNEQFF
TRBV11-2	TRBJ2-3	CASGADTQYF
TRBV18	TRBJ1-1	CASSQGADTEAFF
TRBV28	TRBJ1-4	CASSLGTLNDEKLFF
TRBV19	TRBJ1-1	CASSPQTGGDDTEAFF
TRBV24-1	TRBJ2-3	CATSDSVPGLAGGPEDTQYF
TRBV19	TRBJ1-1	CASGQLPWANTEAFF
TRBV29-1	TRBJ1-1	CSVLSNPGGLLGAFF
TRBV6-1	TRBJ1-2	CASSEFGGYGYTF
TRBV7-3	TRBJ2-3	CASSFRGRGTDTQYF
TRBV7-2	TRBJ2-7	CASSLSSQFSYEQYF
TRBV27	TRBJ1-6	CASSLDRPANSPLHF
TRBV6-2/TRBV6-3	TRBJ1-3	CASSYSITRPSSGNTIYF
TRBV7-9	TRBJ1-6	CASSLVQGAGSYNSPLHF
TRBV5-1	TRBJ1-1	CASSLDVNTEAFF
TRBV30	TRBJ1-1	CAWSTGTAHPGSTEAFF
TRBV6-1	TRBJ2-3	CASSESSGPNTQYF
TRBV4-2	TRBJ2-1	CASSHVARSYNEQFF
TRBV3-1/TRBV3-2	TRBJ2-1	CASSPRTSGISYNEQFF
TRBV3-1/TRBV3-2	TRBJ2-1	CASSQERRDNEQFF
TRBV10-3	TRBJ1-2	CAISESYRLPNYGYTF
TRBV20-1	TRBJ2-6	CSASTSGANVLTF
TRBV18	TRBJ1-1	CASSPGDRNTEAFF